What follows describes a single T cell receptor beta chain. Its antigen is unknown. No much larger clone is present one base from it, and per-base qualities are unavailable. Looking up the germline V gene yields CDR1 MGHRA and CDR2 YSYEKL. CDR3 length: 14 amino acids, cysteine to phenylalanine. CDR3 DNA only is kept here, 42 bases in frame from base 1. V is reduced by 0 bases and J by 5 bases, leaving a spacing of 10 bases between them. This sample was sequenced with an Illumina MiSeq. The public reads were reprocessed in TCRdb via fastp at Q25 and MiXCR, keeping in-frame beta chains. A single entry per CDR3 protein holds the most common genes and DNA from its merged rows. The sample data list some 22,000 distinct CDR3 sequences, and about two thirds of these were observed just once. The ten largest clones take up 11% to 15% of the sample. This sample is drawn from a study of type 1 regulatory T cells (dated by TCRdb to the early 2020s). Turning to the overall study: The study characterized an in vitro protocol that generated a Tr1-enriched, alloantigen-specific CD4 T cell product named T-allo10. T-allo10 was being tested clinically in patients with hematological malignancies who were undergoing allogeneic hematopoietic stem cell transplantation.

Donor-derived T-allo10 cells were described as specific for host alloantigens, anergic, and capable of alloantigen-specific suppression. The chain is made from TRBV4-1 and TRBJ1-1; too little of a D gene remains to name it. The source of this sequence is a human donor in good health. What was sequenced was cultured T cells, either the whole culture or a sorted T cell fraction (not recorded which). According to the study, the label for this sample's cell subset or site signals: Tr1-enriched cell product generated in vitro against host alloantigens. The DNA sequence follows: TGCGCCAGCAGCCAAGATCCCGGGGTTACTGAAGCTTTCTTT. This encodes CASSQDPGVTEAFF.